The rows below give T cell receptor beta chains drawn from one sample of a study of shared clonotypes between healthy human individuals. TCRdb keeps only in-frame clones here, not all; method: immunoSEQ multiplex PCR. The repertoire holds about 1.1 million clones, with approximately 80% as singletons. The sequenced material came from memory CD4+ T cells from PBMCs. The receptors here all came from a young man in good health. Some clones in this sample may be carry-over from other donors' samples. CDR3s include the opening cysteine and the closing phenylalanine or tryptophan. Fields, in order: D gene, clone size, V gene, J gene, CDR3 protein, CDR3 DNA. D genes are given only for firm matches. Clone size is given for some rows only: seen once, a few or many times, or a class if the clone is expanded.

-,-,TRBV5-1,TRBJ1-4,CASSLPEGTKANEKLFF,TGCGCCAGCAGCCTACCGGAGGGCACCAAGGCTAATGAAAAACTGTTTTTT
TRBD2,-,TRBV19,TRBJ2-1,CASSTPGLSYEQFF,TGTGCCAGTAGTACCCCGGGACTATCGTATGAGCAGTTCTTC
TRBD2,once,TRBV5-1,TRBJ2-3,CASSLGGLAGGPDTQYF,TGCGCCAGCAGCTTGGGGGGACTAGCGGGAGGGCCGGATACGCAGTATTTT
-,-,TRBV5-1,TRBJ2-1,CASSLAAGYNEQFF,TGCGCCAGCAGCTTGGCTGCAGGGTACAATGAGCAGTTCTTC
-,-,TRBV19,TRBJ1-5,CASSTGDILNQPQHF,TGTGCCAGTAGTACTGGGGACATCCTAAATCAGCCCCAGCATTTT
-,-,TRBV10-3,TRBJ2-2,CAISRNEGVGELFF,TGTGCCATCAGCCGGAACGAGGGGGTCGGGGAGCTGTTTTTT
TRBD1,-,TRBV18,TRBJ2-7,CASSQGQGRYGEQYF,TGTGCCAGCTCCCAGGGACAGGGGCGGTACGGGGAGCAGTACTTC
TRBD2,many,TRBV7-9,TRBJ2-1,CASSARLAGHPIWFF,TGTGCCAGCAGCGCCCGACTAGCGGGACACCCAATTTGGTTCTTC
-,few,TRBV6-1,TRBJ2-2,CASSATWNTGELFF,TGTGCCAGCAGTGCGACCTGGAACACCGGGGAGCTGTTTTTT
TRBD2,-,TRBV27,TRBJ2-1,CASKGLAGGRNEQFF,TGTGCCAGCAAGGGACTAGCGGGAGGGCGAAATGAGCAGTTCTTC
TRBD2,-,TRBV9,TRBJ2-7,CASSSGGLAGDTYEQYF,TGTGCCAGCTCCTCAGGAGGGCTAGCGGGTGACACCTACGAGCAGTACTTC
-,-,TRBV29-1,TRBJ2-1,CSVDGGERTSYNEQFF,TGCAGCGTTGATGGGGGAGAGCGTACGTCCTACAATGAGCAGTTCTTC
-,-,TRBV18,TRBJ1-5,CASSPGTGTNQPQHF,TGTGCCAGCTCACCAGGGACTGGCACAAATCAGCCCCAGCATTTT
TRBD2,once,TRBV5-4,TRBJ2-3,CASSSQRPTSGYTDTQYF,TGTGCCAGCAGCTCACAAAGGCCGACTAGCGGCTACACAGATACGCAGTATTTT
-,-,TRBV7-8,TRBJ1-2,CASGKTPSYGYTF,TGTGCCAGCGGAAAGACTCCTTCCTATGGCTACACCTTC
-,-,TRBV28,TRBJ1-1,CASSLKGRAFF,TGTGCCAGCAGTTTAAAGGGGCGCGCTTTCTTT
TRBD2,-,TRBV5-1,TRBJ2-1,CASSLRASGENEQFF,TGCGCCAGCAGCTTGCGGGCTAGCGGGGAGAATGAGCAGTTCTTC
TRBD1,-,TRBV6-5,TRBJ2-7,CASRRGQGSYEQYF,TGTGCCAGCCGCCGGGGACAGGGCTCCTACGAGCAGTACTTC
TRBD1,-,TRBV28,TRBJ2-5,CASQTGTARMAQYF,TGTGCCAGCCAGACCGGGACAGCCCGAATGGCCCAGTACTTC
-,-,TRBV19,TRBJ1-5,CASRSGNQPQHF,TGTGCCAGCCGGTCAGGCAATCAGCCCCAGCATTTT
TRBD1,-,TRBV29-1,TRBJ2-7,CSVGRKGQYYEQYF,TGCAGCGTTGGAAGAAAGGGACAGTACTACGAGCAGTACTTC
TRBD2,-,TRBV6-1,TRBJ2-7,CASSERLASYYEQYF,TGTGCCAGCAGTGAAAGACTAGCAAGTTACTACGAGCAGTACTTC